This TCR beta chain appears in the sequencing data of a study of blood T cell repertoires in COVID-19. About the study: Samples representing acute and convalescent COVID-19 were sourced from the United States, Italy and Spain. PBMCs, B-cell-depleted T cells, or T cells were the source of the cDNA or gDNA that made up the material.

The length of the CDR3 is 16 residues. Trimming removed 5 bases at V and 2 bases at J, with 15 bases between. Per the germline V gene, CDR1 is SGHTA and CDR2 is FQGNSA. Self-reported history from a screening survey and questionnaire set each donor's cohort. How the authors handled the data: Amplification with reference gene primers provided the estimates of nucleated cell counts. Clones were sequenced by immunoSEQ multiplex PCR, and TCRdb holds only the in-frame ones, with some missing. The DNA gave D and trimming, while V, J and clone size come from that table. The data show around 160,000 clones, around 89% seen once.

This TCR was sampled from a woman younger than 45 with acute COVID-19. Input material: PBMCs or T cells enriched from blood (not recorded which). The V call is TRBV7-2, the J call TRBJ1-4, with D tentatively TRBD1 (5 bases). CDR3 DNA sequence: TGTGCCAGCAGCGGACGACAGTTGACGACTAATGAAAAACTGTTTTTT. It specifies CASSGRQLTTNEKLFF.